The 32 T cell receptor beta chains below all came from one sample that was sequenced in a study of blood T cell repertoires in COVID-19. Only in-frame clones appear in the TCRdb table, and some are missing; sequencing was by immunoSEQ multiplex PCR. Among 200,000 to 250,000 clones listed, around 88% were seen once. Sequenced input: PBMCs or T cells enriched from blood (not recorded which). The receptors come from a woman aged 30 to 39 who had been exposed to COVID-19.

This sequence joins TRBV2 and TRBJ1-1; no firm D call. Trimming cost V 8 bases and J 6 bases, with 10 bases left between them. The length of the CDR3 is 11 residues. CDR1 SNHLY and CDR2 FYNNEI come from the germline V gene. The CDR3 sequence: CASQRYAEAFF. CDR3 coding DNA: TGTGCCAGCCAACGGTACGCTGAAGCTTTCTTT.

The chain couples TRBV5-1 to TRBJ2-1; 8 bases line up with TRBD1. Germline trimming cut 4 bases from V and 3 bases from J; bases unmatched to any gene: 9. The CDR3 runs 16 residues. Per the germline V gene, CDR1 is SGHRS and CDR2 is YFSETQ. CDR3 DNA sequence: TGCGCCAGCAGCCCGAAGGGGGACAGGAACTACAATGAGCAGTTCTTC. This translates into CASSPKGDRNYNEQFF.

The chain employs TRBV19 and TRBJ2-1, with unresolved D. CDR3 length: 13 amino acids. Per the germline V gene, CDR1 is LNHDA and CDR2 is SQIVND (reference sequence). With 3 bases removed from V and 9 bases from J, the gap between germline ends came to 12 bases. Written as DNA, the CDR3 is TGTGCCAGTAGTATCTACGGCGGTGGTGAGCAGTTCTTC. Translation gives CASSIYGGGEQFF.

To note about this clone: Within the sample, other DNA sequences also encode this same CDR3. This rearrangement joins TRBV2 to TRBJ2-2; TRBD1 is a possible D gene (6 bases). Germline CDR1 reads SNHLY; CDR2 reads FYNNEI. V lost 8 bases, J lost 0 bases, and 10 bases lay in between. The CDR3 runs to 14 residues. The CDR3 DNA is TGTGCCAGCCGCGGACAGACGAACACCGGGGAGCTGTTTTTT. Protein product: CASRGQTNTGELFF.

This clone was recorded once. The rearrangement joins TRBV11-2 to TRBJ1-5, with 7 bases matching TRBD1. CDR1 and CDR2 from the germline V gene are SGHAT and FQNNGV. CDR3 length equals 14 residues. Germline trimming cut 6 bases from V and 6 bases from J; bases unmatched to any gene: 8. The chain's CDR3 is CASSRQGRFQPQHF. For the CDR3, the DNA is TGTGCCAGCAGTCGACAGGGTCGTTTTCAGCCCCAGCATTTT.

The rearrangement uses TRBV24-1 and TRBJ1-1; TRBD1 aligns across 9 bases. CDR3 length equals 13 residues. CDR1 is KGHDR, CDR2 SFDVKD, per germline. The trim removed 7 bases at V and 8 bases at J, leaving 7 bases unmatched. The DNA of the CDR3 is TGTGCCACCAGAGGGACAGGGATACCCGAAGCTTTCTTT. Its protein is CATRGTGIPEAFF.

By sample share, this clone is medium-sized. The chain is built from TRBV6-4 and TRBJ2-1; the match to TRBD2 covers 14 bases. CDR3 length: 20 amino acids. Per germline, CDR1 MRHNA and CDR2 SNTAGT. V was clipped by 6 bases and J by 0 bases; unmatched bases: 13. CDR3 protein: CASSDDRTSGGLDSYNEQFF. Here the CDR3 DNA reads TGTGCCAGCAGCGACGATAGGACTAGCGGGGGGCTAGACTCCTACAATGAGCAGTTCTTC.

V and J are TRBV7-2 and TRBJ2-5, with 9 bases identical to TRBD2. With V trimmed by 5 bases and J by 5 bases, 6 bases remained unmatched. Germline V gene sequence: CDR1 SGHTA, CDR2 FQGNSA. CDR3 length: 14 amino acids. The CDR3 nucleotides are TGTGCCAGCAGCCCCGGACTAGCGAGCGAGACCCAGTACTTC. This gives the protein CASSPGLASETQYF.

The chain joins TRBV6-1 to TRBJ1-6; D might be TRBD1 (6 bases). The CDR3 is 17 residues long. Germline CDR1 and CDR2: MNHNS and SASEGT. V was shortened by 0 bases and J by 7 bases, with 16 bases between the two germline ends. The DNA for the CDR3 is TGTGCCAGCAGTGAAGCGAGCGGGGGGGCGGTGAATTCACCCCTCCACTTT. Translating gives CASSEASGGAVNSPLHF.

This sequence joins TRBV4-2 and TRBJ1-1; D ambiguous. Between the trimmed V and J ends, which lost 4 bases and 2 bases, there was a span of 11 bases. CDR1 is LGHNA and CDR2 is YNFKEQ in the germline V gene. This CDR3 is 14 amino acids long. In DNA form, the CDR3 reads TGTGCCAGCAGCCCCCGACAAACTAACACTGAAGCTTTCTTT. It codes for CASSPRQTNTEAFF.

J is TRBJ2-3 and V is TRBV12-3 or TRBV12-4, with D tentatively TRBD1 (5 bases). Deletions cut 4 bases from V and 4 bases from J, with 6 bases between. CDR3 length: 12 residues. For the CDR3, the DNA is TGTGCCAGCAGTTGGGGCCCAGATACGCAGTATTTT. Translated, it gives CASSWGPDTQYF.

In this sample, this clone is medium-sized. The J gene is TRBJ2-4, the V gene TRBV12-5, with a weak D call TRBD2 (7 bases). Germline CDR1 is LGHNT and CDR2 is FRNRAP. The length of the CDR3 is 16 residues. V was pared by 3 bases and J by 1 base, with 13 bases between. The CDR3 reads CASGFSGRGAKNIQYF. For the CDR3, the DNA is TGTGCTAGTGGTTTCTCGGGGAGGGGGGCCAAAAACATTCAGTACTTC.

CDR3 in amino acids: CASSLMGSGGITDTQYF. The CDR3 DNA reads TGTGCCAGCAGCTTAATGGGTAGCGGGGGGATCACAGATACGCAGTATTTT. The chain has TRBV13 and TRBJ2-3, with 10 bases that match TRBD2. Trimming removed 2 bases from V and 2 bases from J; junction bases left unmatched: 7. The germline V gene has CDR1 PRHDT and CDR2 FYEKMQ (reference sequence). The CDR3 has 17 amino acids.

In DNA, the CDR3 is TGTGCCAGCAGCCAAGAAGACACAGGGAATTCACCCCTCCACTTT. Protein sequence: CASSQEDTGNSPLHF. This rearrangement joins TRBV4-2 to TRBJ1-6, with D possibly being TRBD1 (6 bases). Germline V gene data show CDR1 as LGHNA and CDR2 as YNFKEQ. The V end was cut by 0 bases, the J end by 7 bases, with 10 bases between. This CDR3 has 15 residues.

The rearrangement uses TRBV30 and TRBJ2-4, with D possibly matching TRBD2 (5 bases). CDR1 GTSNPN and CDR2 SVGIG come from the germline V gene (reference sequence). Trimming cost V 2 bases and J 1 base, with 18 bases left between them. CDR3 length: 17 amino acids. The CDR3 spells CAWSPSIRSGAKNIQYF. The CDR3 nucleotides read TGTGCCTGGAGTCCATCAATCCGATCGGGGGCCAAAAACATTCAGTACTTC.

This chain uses TRBV30 with TRBJ2-7, with 8 bases lining up with TRBD1. Trimming cost V 5 bases and J 2 bases; bases outside gene matches: 5. The CDR3 sequence is 13 residues long. CDR1 and CDR2 (germline): GTSNPN, SVGIG (reference sequence). CDR3 sequence (DNA): TGTGCCTGGGCTCCGGGACAGGCCTACGAGCAGTACTTC. Residues: CAWAPGQAYEQYF.

This rearrangement joins TRBV25-1 to TRBJ1-1; a weak D match, TRBD1 (5 bases). V lost 6 bases and J lost 0, with 14 bases in between. Germline CDR1 and CDR2: MGHDK and SYGVNS. The CDR3 consists of 15 residues. CDR3 in DNA: TGTGCCAGCAGCCCCGGGGGGGGGTTGAACACTGAAGCTTTCTTT. Protein sequence: CASSPGGGLNTEAFF.

The genes are TRBV7-2 and TRBJ2-2; possibly TRBD1 for D (6 bases). Between the trimmed V and J ends, which lost 1 base and 3 bases, there was a span of 9 bases. Germline V gives CDR1 SGHTA, CDR2 FQGNSA. This CDR3 is built from 15 residues. The CDR3 nucleotides are TGTGCCAGCAGCTTAGTACAGGGTGACACCGGGGAGCTGTTTTTT. This codes for CASSLVQGDTGELFF.

The chain employs TRBV5-1 and TRBJ1-4, with TRBD1 matching over 7 bases. V lost 4 bases to trimming and J lost 5 bases; unmatched junction nucleotides: 11. This CDR3 region has 16 residues. The germline V gene has CDR1 SGHRS and CDR2 YFSETQ. This CDR3 reads CASSHSSGGINEKLFF. The CDR3 region has the DNA TGCGCCAGCAGCCACAGTTCAGGGGGTATCAATGAAAAACTGTTTTTT.

The rearrangement links TRBV10-3 to TRBJ1-2; unclear D gene. The CDR3 runs to 15 residues. V shed 3 bases and J shed 4 bases, with 15 bases lying between them. Germline V gene sequence: CDR1 ENHRY, CDR2 SYGVKD. CDR3 loop: CAISDGPGEGYGYTF. CDR3 DNA: TGTGCCATCAGTGATGGCCCCGGGGAGGGCTATGGCTACACCTTC.

The rearrangement uses TRBV5-1 and TRBJ2-2; D is possibly TRBD2 (6 bases). Per germline, CDR1 SGHRS and CDR2 YFSETQ. V was shortened by 2 bases and J by 0 bases, with 11 bases between the two germline ends. This CDR3 comprises 16 residues. The CDR3 region has the DNA TGCGCCAGCAGCTTCGGGGGTCGCGCGAACACCGGGGAGCTGTTTTTT. Translated: CASSFGGRANTGELFF.

The CDR3, as DNA: TGTGCCAGCAGCTTAGCGGAAAGGGGTAATCAGCCCCAGCATTTT. Translating it yields CASSLAERGNQPQHF. The chain couples TRBV7-9 to TRBJ1-5; perhaps TRBD1 as D (5 bases). Germline V gene sequence: CDR1 SEHNR, CDR2 FQNEAQ (reference sequence). CDR3 length equals 15 residues. Trimming shortened V by 0 bases and J by 4 bases, and 10 bases separated the two germline ends.

The V and J genes are TRBV7-9 and TRBJ1-4; D uncertain. With 5 bases removed from V and 0 bases from J, the gap between germline ends came to 13 bases. The CDR3 is 16 amino acids. Germline lookup yields CDR1 SEHNR and CDR2 FQNEAQ (reference sequence). The CDR3 DNA reads as TGTGCCAGCAGCCCGCGCGGTTGGGCAACTAATGAAAAACTGTTTTTT. Its translation is CASSPRGWATNEKLFF.

The chain links TRBV27 to TRBJ2-1, with 7 bases fitting TRBD2. The junction had 7 bases not matched to a gene; V was cut back by 2 bases and J by 6 bases. Germline CDR1 is MNHEY and CDR2 is SMNVEV (reference sequence). CDR3 length equals 15 residues. The CDR3 reads CASSLATGLFNEQFF. CDR3 DNA: TGTGCCAGCAGTTTAGCCACGGGACTATTCAATGAGCAGTTCTTC.

This clone was counted between two and nine times. V gene TRBV19 combines with J gene TRBJ2-1; D is perhaps TRBD2 (5 bases). The CDR3 runs to 15 residues. Germline loops: CDR1 LNHDA, CDR2 SQIVND (reference sequence). Deletions cut 1 base from V and 12 bases from J, with 19 bases between. CDR3 in amino acids: CASSIGPRSTAGQFF. DNA for the CDR3: TGTGCCAGTAGTATAGGCCCACGTAGTACGGCGGGGCAGTTCTTC.

This chain joins TRBV6-5 and TRBJ1-3, with D hard to call. The germline V gene has CDR1 MNHEY and CDR2 SVGAGI. CDR3 length: 14 amino acids. The V end lost 2 bases, the J end lost 2 bases, and 7 bases lay between the germline ends. CDR3 protein: CASSYGQTGNTIYF. As DNA, the CDR3 is TGTGCCAGCAGTTACGGGCAAACTGGAAACACCATATATTTT.

The genes are TRBV13 and TRBJ1-2; D perhaps matches TRBD1 (5 bases). From germline, CDR1 is PRHDT and CDR2 FYEKMQ (reference sequence). The CDR3 is 14 amino acids. V lost 5 bases to trimming and J lost 4 bases, with 14 bases between them. The CDR3 is CASSLTPDSYGYTF. The CDR3 DNA follows: TGTGCCAGCAGCCTAACACCTGACAGCTATGGCTACACCTTC.

This clone was counted between two and nine times. The V and J genes are TRBV3-1 (or the pseudogene TRBV3-2) and TRBJ2-2; D is unclear. In germline, CDR1 is LGHDT, CDR2 YNNKEL (reference sequence). Trimming shortened V by 0 bases and J by 3 bases, and 11 bases separated the two germline ends. The CDR3 consists of 16 residues. The CDR3 DNA follows: TGTGCCAGCAGCCAAGATCTGTACAGAGACACCGGGGAGCTGTTTTTT. Amino acid sequence: CASSQDLYRDTGELFF.

The gene calls are TRBV25-1 and TRBJ1-2; 10 bases match TRBD1. Looked up from germline, CDR1 is MGHDK and CDR2 is SYGVNS. There are 15 residues in the CDR3. V shed 5 bases, J shed 2 bases, and the junction held 5 bases outside the gene matches. The CDR3 sequence is CASSSPGQGNYGYTF. The DNA for the CDR3 is TGTGCCAGCAGTTCTCCGGGACAGGGGAACTATGGCTACACCTTC.

The chain uses TRBV7-3 and TRBJ1-1, with 7 positions matching TRBD1. V was clipped by 8 bases and J by 4 bases; unmatched bases: 7. This CDR3 comprises 13 residues. Germline CDR1 reads SGHTA; CDR2 reads FQGTGA. The CDR3 spells CASSEGARTEAFF. The CDR3 DNA reads as TGTGCCAGCTCAGAGGGGGCGCGCACTGAAGCTTTCTTT.

This clone was seen repeatedly, ten times or more. The chain employs TRBV5-1 and TRBJ2-2; perhaps TRBD1 as D (6 bases). Germline V gene data show CDR1 as SGHRS and CDR2 as YFSETQ. This CDR3 spans 13 amino acids. Between the trimmed V and J ends, which lost 3 bases and 8 bases, there was a span of 11 bases. CDR3 DNA sequence: TGCGCCAGCAGCTATCAGGGACAAGGGGAGCTGTTTTTT. Translating it yields CASSYQGQGELFF.

This sequence joins TRBV3-1 (or the pseudogene TRBV3-2) and TRBJ2-7; maybe TRBD2 (5 bases). The CDR3 is made up of 13 amino acids. Germline V gene sequence: CDR1 LGHDT, CDR2 YNNKEL (reference sequence). Trimming took off 6 bases at V and 4 bases at J, with 13 bases between the two ends. CDR3 in amino acids: CASSPGMWYEQYF. Here the CDR3 DNA reads TGTGCCAGCAGTCCGGGGATGTGGTACGAGCAGTACTTC.